This TCR beta chain comes out of a study of shared clonotypes between healthy human individuals. Trimming left V 4 bases short and J 5 bases short, with 24 bases between. Germline values: CDR1 SGHDT, CDR2 YYEEEE. The CDR3 has 17 amino acids. Deep level was the assay's run setting. Method: immunoSEQ multiplex PCR; TCRdb's copy keeps in-frame clones and lacks some. The repertoire holds 980,000 or so clones, with over 60% as singletons. The source is a man aged 18 to 30 in good health. This chain uses TRBV5-6 with TRBJ1-1; D is undetermined. Sequencing input: memory CD4+ T cells sorted from blood. The subset was: CD45RA-negative fraction. In DNA form, the CDR3 reads TGTGCCAGCAGCGGAGTTGCGGGGTTGGGTTTAGGGACTGAAGCTTTCTTT. This sequence encodes CASSGVAGLGLGTEAFF.